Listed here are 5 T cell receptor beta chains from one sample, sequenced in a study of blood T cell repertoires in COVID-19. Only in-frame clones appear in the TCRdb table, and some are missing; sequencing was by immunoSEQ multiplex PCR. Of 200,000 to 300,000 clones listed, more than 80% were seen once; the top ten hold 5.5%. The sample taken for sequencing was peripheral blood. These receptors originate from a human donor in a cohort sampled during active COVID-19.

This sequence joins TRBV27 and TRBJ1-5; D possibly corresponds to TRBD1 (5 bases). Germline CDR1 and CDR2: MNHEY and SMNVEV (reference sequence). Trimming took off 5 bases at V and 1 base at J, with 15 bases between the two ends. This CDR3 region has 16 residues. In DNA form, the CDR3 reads TGTGCCAGCAGTGGGAGGGGTTTGGGCAGCAATCAGCCCCAGCATTTT. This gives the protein CASSGRGLGSNQPQHF.

CDR3 residues: CASSLAGQVSYNEQFF. The CDR3, as DNA: TGTGCCAGCAGCTTGGCTGGACAGGTTTCCTACAATGAGCAGTTCTTC. The chain recombines TRBV5-4 with TRBJ2-1; TRBD1 matches at 7 bases. The CDR3 runs to 16 residues. The trim removed 0 bases at V and 1 base at J, leaving 4 bases unmatched. Germline V gene sequence: CDR1 SGHNT, CDR2 YYREEE (reference sequence).

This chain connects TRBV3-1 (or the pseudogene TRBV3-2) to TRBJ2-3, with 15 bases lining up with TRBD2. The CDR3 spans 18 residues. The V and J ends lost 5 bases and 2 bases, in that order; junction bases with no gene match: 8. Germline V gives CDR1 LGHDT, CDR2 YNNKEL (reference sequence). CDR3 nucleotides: TGTGCCAGCAGCTCCCGGACTAGCGGGAGGGTAGTCACAGATACGCAGTATTTT. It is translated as CASSSRTSGRVVTDTQYF.

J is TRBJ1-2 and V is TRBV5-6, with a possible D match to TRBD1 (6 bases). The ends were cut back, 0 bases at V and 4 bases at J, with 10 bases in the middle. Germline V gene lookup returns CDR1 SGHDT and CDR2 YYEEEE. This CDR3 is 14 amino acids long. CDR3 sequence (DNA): TGTGCCAGCAGCTTGGGGACAGCGAGCTATGGCTACACCTTC. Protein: CASSLGTASYGYTF.

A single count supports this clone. In DNA, the CDR3 is TGTGCCAGCAGTCCCCGACTAGCGAATAAAGAGACCCAGTACTTC. Its translation: CASSPRLANKETQYF. The chain links TRBV2 to TRBJ2-5; 8 nucleotides match TRBD2. Germline V gene lookup returns CDR1 SNHLY and CDR2 FYNNEI. With V trimmed by 5 bases and J by 3 bases, 8 bases remained unmatched. The CDR3 contains 15 residues.